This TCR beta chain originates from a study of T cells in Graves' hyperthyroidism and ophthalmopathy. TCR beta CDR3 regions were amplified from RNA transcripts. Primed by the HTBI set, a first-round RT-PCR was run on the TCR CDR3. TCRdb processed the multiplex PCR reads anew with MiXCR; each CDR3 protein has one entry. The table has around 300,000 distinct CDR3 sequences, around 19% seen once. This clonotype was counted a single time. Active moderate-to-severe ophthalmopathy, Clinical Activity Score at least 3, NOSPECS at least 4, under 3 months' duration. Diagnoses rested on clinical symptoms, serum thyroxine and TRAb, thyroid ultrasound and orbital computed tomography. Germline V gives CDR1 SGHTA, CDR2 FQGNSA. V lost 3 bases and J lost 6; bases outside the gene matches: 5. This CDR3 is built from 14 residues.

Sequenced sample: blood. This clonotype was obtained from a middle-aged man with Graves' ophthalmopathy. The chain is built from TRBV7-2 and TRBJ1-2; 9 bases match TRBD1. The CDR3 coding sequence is TGTGCCAGCAGCTTCTTCCGGGACAGGGATGGCTACACCTTC. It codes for CASSFFRDRDGYTF. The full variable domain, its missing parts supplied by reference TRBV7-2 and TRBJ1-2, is GAGVSQSPSNKVTEKGKDVELRCDPISGHTALYWYRQSLGQGLEFLIYFQGNSAPDKSGLPSDRFSAERTGGSVSTLTIQRTQQEDSAVYLCASSFFRDRDGYTFGSGTRLTVV.